These T cell receptor beta chains were read from a single sample in a study of cytomegalovirus exposure and HLA in healthy donors. The protocol was immunoSEQ multiplex PCR, while the TCRdb copy is restricted to in-frame clones and leaves out a portion. The data show 200,000 to 250,000 clones, 82% seen once. Sequencing was performed on PBMCs. These receptors came from a woman between 40 and 50 years old in good health and CMV-seropositive. The CDR3 runs from the conserved cysteine through the conserved F or W. D genes are given only for firm matches. Only part of the rows carry a size: once, few, many, or a class if the clone is expanded.

j_call: TRBJ2-7; d_call: TRBD1; clone_size: NA; v_call: TRBV7-2; cdr3_nt: TGTGCCAGCAGCTTAACAGGGGGCTCGTACGAGCAGTACTTC; cdr3_aa: CASSLTGGSYEQYF
j_call: TRBJ2-1; d_call: TRBD1; clone_size: NA; v_call: TRBV5-1; cdr3_nt: TGCGCCAGCAGCTTGCCCGACAGGGTCAATGAGCAGTTCTTC; cdr3_aa: CASSLPDRVNEQFF
j_call: TRBJ2-7; d_call: TRBD2; clone_size: NA; v_call: TRBV7-2; cdr3_nt: TGTGCCAGCAGCTTTACTAGCGGGGGGCAGTCCTACGAGCAGTACTTC; cdr3_aa: CASSFTSGGQSYEQYF
j_call: TRBJ2-7; d_call: TRBD1; clone_size: NA; v_call: TRBV11-3; cdr3_nt: TGTGCCAGCAGCGCAGGGGGCGGGTACGAGCAGTACTTC; cdr3_aa: CASSAGGGYEQYF
j_call: TRBJ2-5; d_call: TRBD2; clone_size: NA; v_call: TRBV7-2; cdr3_nt: TGTGCCAGCAGCTTGACCCCAGCGGGAGACGAGACCCAGTACTTC; cdr3_aa: CASSLTPAGDETQYF
j_call: TRBJ1-5; d_call: TRBD1; clone_size: NA; v_call: TRBV19; cdr3_nt: TGTGCCAGTACCGCACAGGGGGCGGGAAATCAGCCCCAGCATTTT; cdr3_aa: CASTAQGAGNQPQHF
j_call: TRBJ1-4; d_call: TRBD1; clone_size: few; v_call: TRBV6-5; cdr3_nt: TGTGCCAGCAGGGGACAGGCAGGGCTGTTTTTT; cdr3_aa: CASRGQAGLFF
j_call: TRBJ2-7; d_call: TRBD1; clone_size: few; v_call: TRBV29-1; cdr3_nt: TGCAGCGTTGGGGACAGTTACTACGAGCAGTACTTC; cdr3_aa: CSVGDSYYEQYF
j_call: TRBJ1-2; d_call: NA; clone_size: once; v_call: TRBV4-1; cdr3_nt: TGCGCCAGCAGCCCCCTTAACTTTAACTATGGCTACACCTTC; cdr3_aa: CASSPLNFNYGYTF
j_call: TRBJ2-3; d_call: TRBD2; clone_size: few; v_call: TRBV7-2; cdr3_nt: TGTGCCAGCAGCTTAGGAACTAGCGGGGGGTTAGATACGCAGTATTTT; cdr3_aa: CASSLGTSGGLDTQYF
j_call: TRBJ2-1; d_call: TRBD2; clone_size: NA; v_call: TRBV27; cdr3_nt: TGTGCCAGCAGCTCGGGACTAGCGGCCAACAATGAGCAGTTCTTC; cdr3_aa: CASSSGLAANNEQFF
j_call: TRBJ2-5; d_call: TRBD2; clone_size: NA; v_call: TRBV11-2; cdr3_nt: TGTGCCAGCAGCTTGGGGGAACTAGCGGAAGAGACCCAGTACTTC; cdr3_aa: CASSLGELAEETQYF
j_call: TRBJ1-1; d_call: NA; clone_size: once; v_call: TRBV5-1; cdr3_nt: TGCGCCAGCAGCTCGACAGCTCAGAACACTGAAGCTTTCTTT; cdr3_aa: CASSSTAQNTEAFF
j_call: TRBJ2-5; d_call: TRBD2; clone_size: once; v_call: TRBV11-3; cdr3_nt: TGTGCCAGCAGCTTCAGACTAGCGGGTGGTGAGACCCAGTACTTC; cdr3_aa: CASSFRLAGGETQYF
j_call: TRBJ1-1; d_call: TRBD1; clone_size: NA; v_call: TRBV9; cdr3_nt: TGTGCCAGCAGCCTCGTCGGGACAGGTATAAACACTGAAGCTTTCTTT; cdr3_aa: CASSLVGTGINTEAFF
j_call: TRBJ1-1; d_call: NA; clone_size: NA; v_call: TRBV7-2; cdr3_nt: TGTGCCAGCAGCTTCGCGTTTGGGGGGGGAGCTTTCTTT; cdr3_aa: CASSFAFGGGAFF